The TCR beta chain described here comes from a study of T cell changes during pregnancy in multiple sclerosis (dated by TCRdb to between 2017 and 2020). Background on the whole study: In women with multiple sclerosis, the researchers looked at how the T cell repertoire shifted as pregnancy progressed.

The method was the immunoSEQ multiplex PCR assay. In TCRdb, the immuneACCESS table is reduced to in-frame sequences with V and J assigned. These tables do not hold every clone; where another copy was compared, an unresolved V gene accounts for under half, and the others remain unexplained. Counted in this sample were roughly 30,000 clones; 85% of them appeared once. The ten largest clones take up 6.5% to 9.5% of the sample. Remarks on this clone: The clone's antigen remains unknown. No clone much larger than this one lies a single base away; base qualities are absent.

Reading the germline V gene gives CDR1 MGHRA and CDR2 YSYEKL. At the junction V is shortened by 0 bases and J by 2 bases; bases outside the gene matches: 6. The CDR3 numbers 17 residues from cysteine through phenylalanine. Here the CDR3 DNA is all that survives: 51 bases in frame from base 1. The sample consisted of CD8+ T cells from peripheral blood mononuclear cells, taken after pregnancy. The TCR was taken from a female donor with multiple sclerosis, enrolled in a pregnancy study. The chain is assembled from TRBV4-1 and TRBJ2-5, and TRBD2 matches 10 of the central bases. The base sequence is TGCGCCAGCAGCCAAGACCTCCTAGCGGGGGTTCAAGAGACCCAGTACTTC. This translates into CASSQDLLAGVQETQYF.